This T cell receptor (beta chain) comes out of a study of tumor-infiltrating lymphocytes in oesophageal squamous cell carcinoma. This clonotype has at least ten counts. TCRdb used MiXCR to reprocess the PCR reads, holding one entry per CDR3 protein. This sample has about 23,000 distinct CDR3 sequences, with around 38% found just once. The specimen sequenced was esophageal tumor tissue. This clonotype was sampled from a male donor with esophageal squamous cell carcinoma.

The CDR3 loop reads CASTRAGGSTDTQYF. Written as DNA, the CDR3 is TGCGCCAGCACTCGAGCGGGAGGAAGCACAGATACGCAGTATTTT. This chain connects TRBV5-1 to TRBJ2-3; 9 bases are shared with TRBD2. The CDR3 totals 15 residues. The trim removed 6 bases at V and 0 bases at J, leaving 5 bases unmatched. The V gene's germline CDR1 is SGHRS and CDR2 YFSETQ.